The rows below give T cell receptor beta chains drawn from one sample of a study of blood T cell repertoires in COVID-19. The method was immunoSEQ multiplex PCR; TCRdb's version includes in-frame clones alone and lacks a portion of them. The sample holds approximately 80,000 clones; approximately 86% are singletons and the top ten take over 5%. Source material: peripheral blood. These receptors were collected from a man aged 35 to 55 with acute or convalescent COVID-19. Each CDR3 is given with its conserved first and last residue. D genes are given only for firm matches. Some rows mark clone size as missing; the rest say once, few, many or name a class of expanded clone.

D,V,J,size,length,CDR3,DNA
TRBD1,TRBV12-3/TRBV12-4,TRBJ1-2,NA,13,CASSPLQGRGYTF,TGTGCCAGCAGTCCTCTACAGGGGAGGGGCTACACCTTC
NA,TRBV11-3,TRBJ2-2,many,13,CASSKKSSGELFF,TGTGCCAGCAGTAAGAAGAGCTCCGGGGAGCTGTTTTTT
NA,TRBV11-2,TRBJ1-2,NA,14,CASSSRVLDYGYTF,TGTGCCAGCAGCTCCAGGGTCCTTGACTATGGCTACACCTTC
NA,TRBV23-1,TRBJ1-1,NA,14,CASSQCCSPTEAFF,TGCGCCAGCAGTCAATGCTGTAGTCCCACTGAAGCTTTCTTT
NA,TRBV19,TRBJ1-5,once,14,CASIQQGSNQPQHF,TGTGCCAGTATCCAACAGGGTAGCAATCAGCCCCAGCATTTT
NA,TRBV12-5,TRBJ1-2,NA,16,CATQRGPGRANYGYTF,TGTGCTACCCAACGAGGTCCGGGGAGGGCTAACTATGGCTACACCTTC
TRBD1,TRBV5-1,TRBJ1-2,NA,15,CASAGAGDRDYGYTF,TGCGCCAGCGCAGGTGCGGGGGACAGGGACTATGGCTACACCTTC
NA,TRBV3-1/TRBV3-2,TRBJ2-7,NA,13,CASSHGGYYEQYF,TGTGCCAGCAGCCATGGGGGGTATTACGAGCAGTACTTC
TRBD2,TRBV19,TRBJ2-7,NA,13,CATSGRSGWEQYF,TGTGCCACTAGCGGGAGATCAGGATGGGAGCAGTACTTC
NA,TRBV6-1,TRBJ1-5,medium-sized,13,CASSEAGQLPQHF,TGTGCCAGCAGTGAAGCTGGACAGTTGCCCCAGCATTTT
TRBD1,TRBV29-1,TRBJ1-3,NA,13,CSAQTGSGNTIYF,TGCAGCGCCCAGACAGGGTCTGGAAACACCATATATTTT
NA,TRBV29-1,TRBJ1-1,NA,13,CSCTGGRDTEAFF,TGCAGCTGTACGGGGGGCAGGGACACTGAAGCTTTCTTT
NA,TRBV25-1,TRBJ1-2,NA,15,CASSDKTGLAGGYTF,TGTGCCAGCAGTGATAAAACGGGACTCGCGGGAGGCTACACCTTC
TRBD2,TRBV18,TRBJ2-1,NA,13,CASSGLAVNEQFF,TGTGCCAGCTCAGGACTAGCGGTGAATGAGCAGTTCTTC
NA,TRBV11-2,TRBJ1-3,once,18,CASSLHRGFGNSGNTIYF,TGTGCCAGCAGCTTACATCGAGGGTTCGGGAACTCTGGAAACACCATATATTTT
TRBD2,TRBV3-1/TRBV3-2,TRBJ2-1,few,15,CASSQDVAGVENVFF,TGTGCCAGCAGCCAAGATGTGGCGGGAGTGGAAAATGTGTTCTTC
NA,TRBV6-2/TRBV6-3,TRBJ1-6,once,15,CASSYEARPGSPLHF,TGTGCCAGCAGTTACGAGGCCCGGCCCGGTTCACCCCTCCACTTT
NA,TRBV14,TRBJ2-7,NA,11,CASSHTYEQYF,TGTGCCAGCAGCCACACCTACGAGCAGTACTTC
NA,TRBV30,TRBJ2-5,NA,14,CAWSRPPQQETQYF,TGTGCCTGGAGTCGTCCGCCACAGCAAGAGACCCAGTACTTC
TRBD2,TRBV5-8,TRBJ2-1,NA,15,CASSWGGQGLNEQFF,TGTGCCAGCAGCTGGGGGGGTCAGGGCTTGAATGAGCAGTTCTTC
TRBD1,TRBV7-2,TRBJ1-6,NA,15,CASSARQGEHSPLHF,TGTGCCAGCAGCGCGAGACAGGGAGAACATTCACCCCTCCACTTT
TRBD1,TRBV9,TRBJ1-5,NA,17,CASSVGVGQGSEQPQHF,TGTGCCAGCAGCGTAGGTGTGGGACAGGGGTCCGAACAGCCCCAGCATTTT
TRBD1,TRBV19,TRBJ1-2,few,14,CASSTLRDSGGYTF,TGTGCCAGTAGTACTCTCCGGGACAGCGGTGGCTACACCTTC
NA,TRBV7-2,TRBJ2-3,NA,11,CASGQSDTQYF,TGTGCCAGCGGACAGTCAGATACGCAGTATTTT
TRBD1,TRBV7-2,TRBJ2-7,NA,16,CASSLAWTGFAYEQYF,TGTGCCAGCAGCTTAGCGTGGACAGGGTTTGCCTACGAGCAGTACTTC
NA,TRBV5-6,TRBJ1-5,NA,15,CASSLLGETGQPQHF,TGTGCCAGCAGCTTGTTAGGGGAAACGGGTCAGCCCCAGCATTTT
NA,TRBV11-2,TRBJ1-6,NA,13,CASSRVRNSPLHF,TGTGCCAGCAGCCGGGTTAGAAATTCACCCCTCCACTTT
TRBD1,TRBV5-5,TRBJ1-6,NA,15,CASSSGQGDNSPLHF,TGTGCCAGCAGCTCTGGGCAGGGGGATAATTCACCCCTCCACTTT
TRBD1,TRBV28,TRBJ1-1,NA,14,CASSPWTGNTEAFF,TGTGCCAGCAGTCCCTGGACAGGGAACACTGAAGCTTTCTTT
TRBD1,TRBV6-6,TRBJ1-2,NA,16,CASSPTGTGGFGGYTF,TGTGCCAGCAGTCCTACCGGGACAGGGGGATTTGGTGGCTACACCTTC
TRBD1,TRBV4-1,TRBJ2-7,NA,16,CASSQEDRAPGGEQYF,TGCGCCAGCAGCCAGGAGGACAGGGCCCCAGGGGGAGAGCAGTACTTC